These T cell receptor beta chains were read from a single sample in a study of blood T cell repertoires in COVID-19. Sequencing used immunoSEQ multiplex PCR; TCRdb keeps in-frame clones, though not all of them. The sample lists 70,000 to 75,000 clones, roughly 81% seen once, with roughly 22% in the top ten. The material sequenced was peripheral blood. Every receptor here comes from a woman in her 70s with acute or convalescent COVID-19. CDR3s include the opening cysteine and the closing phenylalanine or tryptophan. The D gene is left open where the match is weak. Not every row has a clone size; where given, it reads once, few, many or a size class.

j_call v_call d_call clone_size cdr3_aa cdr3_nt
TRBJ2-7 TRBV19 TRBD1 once CASSTTGDRWKYYEQYF TGTGCCAGTAGTACCACTGGGGACAGGTGGAAGTACTACGAGCAGTACTTC
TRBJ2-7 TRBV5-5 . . CASSSYRTAYEQYF TGTGCCAGCAGCTCCTACAGGACCGCCTACGAGCAGTACTTC
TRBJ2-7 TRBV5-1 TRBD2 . CASSLDRTSGRRTYEQYF TGCGCCAGCAGCTTGGATAGGACTAGCGGGAGGAGGACCTACGAGCAGTACTTC
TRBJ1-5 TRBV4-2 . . CASSQERVRNQPQHF TGTGCCAGCAGCCAAGAACGGGTCCGCAATCAGCCCCAGCATTTT
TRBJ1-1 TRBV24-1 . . CATSGASHTEAFF TGTGCCACCAGTGGGGCCAGCCACACTGAAGCTTTCTTT
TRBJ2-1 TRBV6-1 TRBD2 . CASSSTSGTYNEQFF TGTGCCAGCAGTTCCACTAGCGGAACCTACAATGAGCAGTTCTTC
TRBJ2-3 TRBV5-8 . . CASSLWPRGAGGTDTQYF TGTGCCAGCAGCTTGTGGCCCCGGGGTGCAGGGGGCACAGATACGCAGTATTTT
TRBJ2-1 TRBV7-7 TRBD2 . CASSLEPGTSGRTNNEQFF TGTGCTAGCAGCTTAGAGCCCGGGACTAGCGGGAGGACCAACAATGAGCAGTTCTTC
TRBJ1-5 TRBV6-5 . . CASRIQGRSNQPQHF TGTGCCAGCAGAATACAGGGTCGGAGCAATCAGCCCCAGCATTTT
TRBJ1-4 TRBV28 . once CASRGGVATNEKLFF TGTGCCAGCAGAGGGGGGGTGGCAACTAATGAAAAACTGTTTTTT
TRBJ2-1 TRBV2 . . CASSAPAGQNNEQFF TGTGCCAGCAGTGCTCCAGCGGGCCAGAACAATGAGCAGTTCTTC
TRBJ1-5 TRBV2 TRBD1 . CASRQLGTGYQPQHF TGTGCCAGCCGTCAACTCGGGACAGGTTATCAGCCCCAGCATTTT
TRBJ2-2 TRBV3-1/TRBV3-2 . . CASSQDPRGAEANTGELFF TGTGCCAGCAGCCAAGACCCACGCGGGGCGGAAGCGAACACCGGGGAGCTGTTTTTT
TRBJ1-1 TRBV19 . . CASTREGVTEAFF TGTGCCAGTACCAGGGAAGGGGTCACTGAAGCTTTCTTT
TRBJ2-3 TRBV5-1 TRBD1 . CASSLPGQGADTQYF TGCGCCAGCAGCTTACCGGGACAGGGGGCAGATACGCAGTATTTT
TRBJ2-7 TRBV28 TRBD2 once CASSLFRTSGSYEQYF TGTGCCAGCAGTTTATTCCGGACTAGCGGGAGCTACGAGCAGTACTTC
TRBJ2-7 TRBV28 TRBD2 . CASSGTSGYSYEQYF TGTGCCAGCAGTGGGACTAGCGGATACTCCTACGAGCAGTACTTC
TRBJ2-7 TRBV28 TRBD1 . CASSPWTGPYEQYF TGTGCCAGCAGCCCGTGGACAGGGCCCTACGAGCAGTACTTC
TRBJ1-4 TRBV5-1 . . CASSFTGISNEKLFF TGCGCCAGCAGTTTTACAGGGATTTCTAATGAAAAACTGTTTTTT
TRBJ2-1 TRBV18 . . CASSPPARYNEQFF TGTGCCAGCTCACCTCCCGCCAGATACAATGAGCAGTTCTTC
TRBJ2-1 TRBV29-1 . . CSVGQGRDEQFF TGCAGCGTTGGTCAGGGGAGGGATGAGCAGTTCTTC
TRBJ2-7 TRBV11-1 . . CASSLRTVASYEQYF TGTGCCAGCAGCTTAAGGACAGTTGCTTCCTACGAGCAGTACTTC
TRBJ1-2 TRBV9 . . CASSDSRVNYGYTF TGTGCCAGCAGCGACTCCCGGGTTAACTATGGCTACACCTTC
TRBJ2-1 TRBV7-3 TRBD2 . CASSLLSSGRAGEQFF TGTGCCAGCAGCTTACTCTCTAGCGGGAGGGCCGGTGAGCAGTTCTTC
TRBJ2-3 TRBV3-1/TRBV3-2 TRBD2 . CASSLIRLADTDTQYF TGTGCCAGCAGCCTTATCCGGCTAGCGGACACAGATACGCAGTATTTT
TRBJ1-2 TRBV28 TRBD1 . CASASSGQGRGYTF TGTGCCAGCGCAAGCTCCGGACAGGGCAGGGGCTACACCTTC
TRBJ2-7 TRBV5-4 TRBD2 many CASSLRLAGVRTYEQYF TGTGCCAGCAGCCTTCGACTAGCGGGAGTGAGAACCTACGAGCAGTACTTC
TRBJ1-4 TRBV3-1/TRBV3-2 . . CASSQEQVGKLFF TGTGCCAGCAGCCAAGAGCAGGTTGGGAAACTGTTTTTT
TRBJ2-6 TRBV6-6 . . CASTPTGAGANVLTF TGTGCCAGCACCCCGACAGGTGCTGGGGCCAACGTCCTGACTTTC
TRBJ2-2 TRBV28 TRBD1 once CASDRVDGELFF TGTGCCAGTGACAGGGTAGACGGGGAGCTGTTTTTT
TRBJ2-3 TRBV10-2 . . CASRDKGADTQYF TGCGCCAGCAGAGATAAAGGGGCCGATACGCAGTATTTT
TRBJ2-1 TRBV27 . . CASSLLVRGLAQAYNEQFF TGTGCCAGCAGTTTATTGGTCCGTGGGCTAGCCCAGGCCTACAATGAGCAGTTCTTC
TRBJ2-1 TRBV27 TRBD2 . CASSLVAGGFNEQFF TGTGCCAGCAGTTTGGTAGCGGGAGGTTTCAATGAGCAGTTCTTC
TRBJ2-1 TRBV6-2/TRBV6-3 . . CASSPRYNEQFF TGTGCCAGCAGTCCCCGTTACAATGAGCAGTTCTTC
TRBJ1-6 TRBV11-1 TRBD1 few CASSLRDRAASPLHF TGTGCCAGCAGCTTGCGGGACAGGGCTGCTTCACCCCTCCACTTT
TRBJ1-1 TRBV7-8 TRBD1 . CASSLKDRAYTEAFF TGTGCCAGCAGCTTAAAGGACAGGGCGTACACTGAAGCTTTCTTT
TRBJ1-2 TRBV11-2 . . CASSLTPGPRGSYTF TGTGCCAGCAGCCTCACCCCGGGGCCGAGGGGGAGCTACACCTTC
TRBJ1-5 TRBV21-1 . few CASSKVWGRGSNQPQHF .
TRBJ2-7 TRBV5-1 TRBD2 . CASSLVAGVYEQYF TGCGCCAGCAGCTTGGTAGCGGGAGTTTACGAGCAGTACTTC
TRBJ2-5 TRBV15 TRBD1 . CATSRDRGPQETQYF TGTGCCACCAGCAGAGACAGGGGGCCACAAGAGACCCAGTACTTC
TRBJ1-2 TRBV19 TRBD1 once CATTFGTGVGGYTF TGTGCTACCACTTTCGGGACAGGGGTAGGCGGCTACACCTTC